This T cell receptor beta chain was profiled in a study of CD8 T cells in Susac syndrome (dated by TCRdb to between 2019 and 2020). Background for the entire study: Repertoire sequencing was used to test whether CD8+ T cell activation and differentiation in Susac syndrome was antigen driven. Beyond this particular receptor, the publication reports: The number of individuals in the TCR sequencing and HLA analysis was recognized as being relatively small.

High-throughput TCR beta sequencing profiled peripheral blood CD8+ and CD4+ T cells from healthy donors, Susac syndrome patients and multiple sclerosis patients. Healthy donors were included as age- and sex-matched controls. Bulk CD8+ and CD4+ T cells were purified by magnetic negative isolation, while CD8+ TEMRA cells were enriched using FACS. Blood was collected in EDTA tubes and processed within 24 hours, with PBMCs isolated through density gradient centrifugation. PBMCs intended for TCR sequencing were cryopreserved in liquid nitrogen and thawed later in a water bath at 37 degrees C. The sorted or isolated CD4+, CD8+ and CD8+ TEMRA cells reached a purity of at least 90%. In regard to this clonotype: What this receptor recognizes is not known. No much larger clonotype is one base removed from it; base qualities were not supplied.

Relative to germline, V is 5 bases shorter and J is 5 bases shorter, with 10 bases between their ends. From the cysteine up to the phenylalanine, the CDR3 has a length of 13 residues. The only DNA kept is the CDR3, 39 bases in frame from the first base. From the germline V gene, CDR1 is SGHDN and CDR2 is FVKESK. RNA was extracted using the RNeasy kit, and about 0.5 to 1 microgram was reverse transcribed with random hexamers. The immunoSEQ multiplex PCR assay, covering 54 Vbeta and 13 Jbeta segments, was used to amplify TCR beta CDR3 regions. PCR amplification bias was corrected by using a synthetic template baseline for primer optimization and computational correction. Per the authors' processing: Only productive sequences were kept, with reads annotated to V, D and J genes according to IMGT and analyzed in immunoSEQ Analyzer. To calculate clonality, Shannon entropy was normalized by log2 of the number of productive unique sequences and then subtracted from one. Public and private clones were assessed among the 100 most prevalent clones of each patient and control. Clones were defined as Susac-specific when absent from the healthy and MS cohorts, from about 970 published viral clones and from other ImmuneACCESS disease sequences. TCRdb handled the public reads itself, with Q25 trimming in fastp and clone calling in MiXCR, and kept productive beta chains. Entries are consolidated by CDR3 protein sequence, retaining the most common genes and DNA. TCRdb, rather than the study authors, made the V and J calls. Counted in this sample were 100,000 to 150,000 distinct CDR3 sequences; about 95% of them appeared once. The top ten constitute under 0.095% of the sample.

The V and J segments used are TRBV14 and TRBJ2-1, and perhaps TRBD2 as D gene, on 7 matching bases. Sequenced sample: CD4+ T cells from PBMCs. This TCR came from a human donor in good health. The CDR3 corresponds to CASSRGGHNEQFF. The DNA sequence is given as TGTGCCAGCAGCAGGGGGGGGCACAATGAGCAGTTCTTC. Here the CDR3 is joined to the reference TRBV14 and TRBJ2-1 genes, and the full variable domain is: EAGVTQFPSHSVIEKGQTVTLRCDPISGHDNLYWYRRVMGKEIKFLLHFVKESKQDESGMPNNRFLAERTGGTYSTLKVQPAELEDSGVYFCASSRGGHNEQFFGPGTRLTVL.